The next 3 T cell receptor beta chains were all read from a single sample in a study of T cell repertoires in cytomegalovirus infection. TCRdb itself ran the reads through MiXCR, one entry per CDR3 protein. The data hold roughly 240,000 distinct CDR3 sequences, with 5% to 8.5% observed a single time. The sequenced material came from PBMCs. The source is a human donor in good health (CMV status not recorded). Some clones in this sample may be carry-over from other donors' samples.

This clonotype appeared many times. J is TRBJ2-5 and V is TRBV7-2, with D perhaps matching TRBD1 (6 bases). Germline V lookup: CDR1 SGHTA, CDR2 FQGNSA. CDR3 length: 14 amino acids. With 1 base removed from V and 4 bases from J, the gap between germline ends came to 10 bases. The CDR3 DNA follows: TGTGCCAGCAGCTTAGTTACAGGGACAGAGACCCAGTACTTC. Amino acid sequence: CASSLVTGTETQYF.

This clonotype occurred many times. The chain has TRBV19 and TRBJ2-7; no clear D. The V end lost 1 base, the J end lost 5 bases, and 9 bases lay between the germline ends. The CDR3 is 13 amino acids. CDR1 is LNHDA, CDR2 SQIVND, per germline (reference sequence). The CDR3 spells CASSIGLENEQYF. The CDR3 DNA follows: TGTGCCAGTAGTATAGGCTTAGAAAACGAGCAGTACTTC. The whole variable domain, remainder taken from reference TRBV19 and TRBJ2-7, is DGGITQSPKYLFRKEGQNVTLSCEQNLNHDAMYWYRQDPGQGLRLIYYSQIVNDFQKGDIAEGYSVSREKKESFPLTVTSAQKNPTAFYLCASSIGLENEQYFGPGTRLTVT.

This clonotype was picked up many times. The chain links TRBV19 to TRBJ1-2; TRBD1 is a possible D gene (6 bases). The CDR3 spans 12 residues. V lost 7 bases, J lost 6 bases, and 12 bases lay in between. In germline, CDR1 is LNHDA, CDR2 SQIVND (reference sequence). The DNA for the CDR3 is TGTGCCAGTACGAAGAACAGGGATGGCTACACCTTC. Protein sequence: CASTKNRDGYTF.